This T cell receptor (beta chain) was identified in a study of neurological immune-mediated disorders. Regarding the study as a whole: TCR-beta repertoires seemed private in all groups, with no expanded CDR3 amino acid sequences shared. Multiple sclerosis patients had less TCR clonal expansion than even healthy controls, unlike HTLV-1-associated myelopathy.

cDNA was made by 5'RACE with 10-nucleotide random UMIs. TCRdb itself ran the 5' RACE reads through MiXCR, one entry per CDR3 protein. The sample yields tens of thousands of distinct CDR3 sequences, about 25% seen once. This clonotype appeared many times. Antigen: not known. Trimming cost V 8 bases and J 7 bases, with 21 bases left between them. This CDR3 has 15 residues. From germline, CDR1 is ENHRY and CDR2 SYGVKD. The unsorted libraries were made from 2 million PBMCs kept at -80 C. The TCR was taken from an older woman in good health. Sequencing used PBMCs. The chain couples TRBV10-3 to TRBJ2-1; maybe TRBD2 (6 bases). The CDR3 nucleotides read TGTGCCATCGGGCGGGGACGACTCGGGGCTAATGAGCAGTTCTTC. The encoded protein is CAIGRGRLGANEQFF.